These 4 T cell receptor beta chains were all obtained from the same sample, sequenced in a study of tumor-infiltrating lymphocytes in primary liver carcinoma (dated by TCRdb to 2016 to 2017). TRIzol reagent was used to extract blood RNA from unsorted whole blood, while the DNeasy Blood & Tissue kit provided the germline DNA. Sequencing was carried out with an Illumina HiSeq 2500. Starting from about 500 ng total RNA, TCRbeta-specific cDNA was produced by reverse transcription with a constant-region primer and ProtoScript II reverse transcriptase. TCRbeta libraries were built with three nested multiplex PCR rounds, a slightly modified ARM-PCR procedure. The first two PCR rounds used multiplex TRBV1-TRBV30 forward primers with a Cbeta reverse primer, each for around 10 cycles. The raw public reads went through TCRdb reprocessing: fastp at Q25, MiXCR clone calling, in-frame beta chains kept. Every CDR3 protein is listed once, alongside the most common genes and DNA of its rows. This sample is represented by fewer than 350,000 distinct CDR3 sequences; 65% of them were singletons. The ten largest make up roughly 8.6% of the sample.

Sequencing input: peripheral blood. Every receptor here comes from a man in his forties with primary liver carcinoma and hepatitis B virus infection.

Details on this clonotype: Mismatch with germline at one junction end may stem from a read error. The chain recombines TRBV6-6 with TRBJ1-3; no firm D call. Per germline, CDR1 MNHNY and CDR2 SVGAGI (reference sequence). The CDR3 totals 15 residues. The CDR3 sequence is CVSSYPPGYGNTIYF. DNA for the CDR3: TGTGTCAGCAGTTACCCACCGGGGTACGGAAACACCATATATTTT.

Remarks on this clonotype: A much larger clone differs from this one at a single base, so this may be a read error. The chain couples TRBV29-1 to TRBJ1-1, with TRBD1 matching 8 bases. This CDR3 comprises 13 residues. Per germline, CDR1 SQVTM and CDR2 ANQGSEA. CDR3 coding DNA: TGCAATGGGAGGCAGGGGGCAAACACTGAAGCTTTCTTT. Encoded protein: CNGRQGANTEAFF.

Regarding this clonotype: This may stem from a read error, because a much larger clone lies one nucleotide away. The V call is TRBV6-1, the J call TRBJ2-1, with D possibly being TRBD2 (6 bases). V dropped 0 bases and J dropped 8 bases, with 20 bases sitting between them. The CDR3 totals 17 residues. Germline values: CDR1 MNHNS, CDR2 SASEGT. The CDR3 nucleotides read TGTGCCAGCAGTGAAGCGAAGGTCCTGGCGGGATGGGATGAGCAGTTCTTC. Protein: CASSEAKVLAGWDEQFF.

This clonotype was picked up a small number of times. This rearrangement joins TRBV4-1 to TRBJ2-7, with 12 bases identical to TRBD1. Looked up from germline, CDR1 is MGHRA and CDR2 is YSYEKL. The CDR3 is 18 amino acids. The trim removed 4 bases at V and 5 bases at J, leaving 15 bases unmatched. DNA for the CDR3: TGCGCCAGCAGCCGCCTATTTATGGGACAGGGGGCCGCCCACGAGCAGTACTTC. It translates to CASSRLFMGQGAAHEQYF.